This TCR beta chain was identified during a study of blood T cell repertoires in COVID-19. At the level of the study: Sites in the United States, Italy and Spain provided acute and convalescent COVID-19 samples.

V lost 3 bases and J 8 bases, leaving 17 bases between the germline ends. Germline lookup yields CDR1 LGHDT and CDR2 YNNKEL (reference sequence). This CDR3 has 14 amino acids. Libraries were prepared by immunoSEQ multiplex PCR; TCRdb keeps only in-frame clonotypes and omits some of them. The sample includes 95,000 to 100,000 clones, about 90% of them seen just once. Patients in Seattle were enrolled during active infection, then followed longitudinally. This chain links TRBV3-1 (or the pseudogene TRBV3-2) with TRBJ2-7; the D gene is possibly TRBD2 (6 bases). Input material: peripheral blood. The TCR was taken from a human donor with COVID-19, enrolled during active disease. The donor label of this sample is uncertain. The CDR3 bases are TGTGCCAGCAGCCAGGGGACTTATGGGGGGAAGCAGTACTTC. Translated: CASSQGTYGGKQYF.